The clone carrying this T cell receptor beta chain was counted only a few times. The data originate from a study of blood T cells in healthy people across ages. The donors, all healthy, were Caucasians living in Russia, aged roughly 6 to 100. PCR was performed a second time for roughly 7 to 11 cycles using a sample-barcoded 5' primer and a J-beta primer mix. The template-switch adaptor was a 5' adaptor with 12 random nucleotides. It tagged each cDNA molecule. A minimum of 3 million CDR3-containing paired-end reads was obtained for each sample. MiXCR was run by TCRdb on the 5' RACE reads, yielding one entry per CDR3 protein. The sample comprises 450,000 to 650,000 distinct CDR3 sequences, less than 25% of which are singletons, and roughly 9.4% rests with the top ten. Trimming removed 0 bases from V and 5 bases from J, with 8 bases in between. CDR3 length: 14 residues. The germline gives CDR1 SGHDN, CDR2 FVKESK.

This sample also belongs to another study, concerning T cells of mothers and their children.

The sequenced material came from blood. The receptor comes from a boy aged 5-17 years in good health. This sequence joins TRBV14 and TRBJ2-4; D not resolved. The CDR3 sequence: CASSQELSENIQYF. CDR3 sequence (DNA): TGTGCCAGCAGCCAAGAATTGTCAGAAAACATTCAGTACTTC.